Each of the 6 T cell receptor beta chains below was sequenced from the same sample in a study of T cell responses to AZD1222 COVID-19 vaccine. TCRdb's copy holds only in-frame clones and misses some; the assay was immunoSEQ multiplex PCR. The data hold roughly 120,000 clones, with approximately 94% observed a single time. The source material was peripheral blood, sampled on day 0 of AZD1222 vaccination. The receptor source for this set is an adult in good health.

This rearrangement joins TRBV28 to TRBJ1-3; D unclear. Trimming took 5 bases from V and 2 from J, leaving 7 bases between them. Germline V gives CDR1 MDHEN, CDR2 SYDVKM. The CDR3 is 13 amino acids. The CDR3 loop reads CASSPQAGNTIYF. CDR3 DNA: TGTGCCAGCAGTCCCCAGGCTGGAAACACCATATATTTT.

This chain connects TRBV5-1 to TRBJ2-7, with no clear D. Germline CDR1 is SGHRS and CDR2 is YFSETQ. The CDR3 is 15 residues long. Trimming took off 0 bases at V and 2 bases at J, with 12 bases between the two ends. The CDR3 DNA reads TGCGCCAGCAGCTTGGCGATCGGAATAACCTACGAGCAGTACTTC. It is translated as CASSLAIGITYEQYF.

The chain combines TRBV23-1 with TRBJ2-3, with D tentatively TRBD2 (6 bases). TRBV23-1 is annotated as an ORF whose role is uncertain. CDR3 length equals 14 residues. V gave up 2 bases and J gave up 4 bases, with 10 bases separating them. Here the CDR3 DNA reads TGCGCCAGCAGTCAAAGCAGGGAGGCAGATACGCAGTATTTT. Translated: CASSQSREADTQYF.

V is TRBV6-5 and J is TRBJ2-4; possible D gene TRBD2, 7 bases. Germline values: CDR1 MNHEY, CDR2 SVGAGI. The CDR3 spans 14 residues. The ends were cut back, 10 bases at V and 7 bases at J, with 20 bases in the middle. This CDR3 reads CATRIAEGGNIQYF. The CDR3 bases are TGTGCCACGCGCATAGCGGAGGGGGGGAACATTCAGTACTTC.

This chain joins TRBV5-4 and TRBJ2-3, with 7 bases aligning to TRBD2. Germline loops: CDR1 SGHNT, CDR2 YYREEE (reference sequence). The CDR3 totals 18 residues. The trim removed 3 bases at V and 3 bases at J, leaving 16 bases unmatched. CDR3 amino acids: CASSSGTNQHGGTDTQYF. The CDR3, as DNA: TGTGCCAGCAGCTCCGGGACTAACCAACACGGGGGAACAGATACGCAGTATTTT. The full variable domain, its missing parts supplied by reference TRBV5-4 and TRBJ2-3, is ETGVTQSPTHLIKTRGQQVTLRCSSQSGHNTVSWYQQALGQGPQFIFQYYREEENGRGNFPPRFSGLQFPNYSSELNVNALELDDSALYLCASSSGTNQHGGTDTQYFGPGTRLTVL.

This clone was observed once. V and J are TRBV12-3 or TRBV12-4 and TRBJ2-1, with D maybe TRBD1 (6 bases). The length of the CDR3 is 13 residues. V was shortened by 5 bases and J by 6 bases, with 11 bases between the two germline ends. The CDR3 loop reads CASSRQVSNEQFF. CDR3 in DNA: TGTGCCAGCAGTAGACAGGTCAGCAATGAGCAGTTCTTC.